A single sample is the source of the 7 T cell receptor beta chains below, sequenced in a study of cytomegalovirus exposure and HLA in healthy donors. 13 Jbeta primers and 60 Vbeta primers were used for the PCR. The data were produced by immunoSEQ multiplex PCR, yet TCRdb's version contains in-frame clones alone and is incomplete. The sample carries 150,000 to 200,000 clones, around four fifths recorded once. Material for sequencing was PBMCs. The receptors originated from a woman aged 45-65 years in good health and CMV-seronegative.

This chain uses TRBV11-2 with TRBJ2-5, with TRBD1 identical over 8 bases. The end of the DNA is better explained by TRBJ2-7, so the J call may be wrong. This CDR3 is built from 15 residues. The V gene's germline CDR1 is SGHAT and CDR2 FQNNGV. CDR3 in DNA: TGTGCCAGCAGCTTAATTTCCAGGGGGCGCGCCGAGCAGTACTTC. It is translated as CASSLISRGRAEQYF.

The chain joins TRBV10-3 to TRBJ1-2; 7 bases fit TRBD1. The CDR3 is 15 amino acids. Per germline, CDR1 ENHRY and CDR2 SYGVKD. The ends lost 6 bases at V and 2 bases at J; junction bases unmatched: 9. The CDR3 bases are TGTGCCATCAGGTTACAGGGGCTCTCAAACTATGGCTACACCTTC. Its protein product is CAIRLQGLSNYGYTF.

The V and J genes are TRBV7-9 and TRBJ1-2; 10 nucleotides agree with TRBD1. V trimming: 5 bases; J trimming: 6 bases; junction bases outside the gene matches: 6. Germline V gives CDR1 SEHNR, CDR2 FQNEAQ (reference sequence). The CDR3 consists of 14 residues. The CDR3 sequence is CASSPTTGGDGYTF. The DNA for the CDR3 is TGTGCCAGCAGCCCAACGACAGGGGGCGATGGCTACACCTTC.

V gene TRBV7-9 combines with J gene TRBJ1-6; 7 nucleotides agree with TRBD1. J lost 7 bases, V lost 5 bases, and 8 bases had no gene match. Germline loops: CDR1 SEHNR, CDR2 FQNEAQ (reference sequence). CDR3 length equals 15 residues. The CDR3 sequence is CASSKPGQQNSPLHF. For the CDR3, the DNA is TGTGCCAGCAGCAAACCGGGACAGCAAAATTCACCCCTCCACTTT.

The chain uses TRBV6-4 and TRBJ2-3; TRBD1 matches at 8 bases. Per germline, CDR1 MRHNA and CDR2 SNTAGT. V was pared by 3 bases and J by 0 bases, with 2 bases of the junction left unmatched. The CDR3 has 15 residues. Here the CDR3 reads CASSEGQGSTDTQYF. The CDR3 DNA reads TGTGCCAGCAGTGAAGGACAGGGAAGCACAGATACGCAGTATTTT.

This clone was recorded a few times. The chain has TRBV27 and TRBJ1-1, with 9 bases lining up with TRBD1. Germline V gene lookup returns CDR1 MNHEY and CDR2 SMNVEV (reference sequence). CDR3 size: 18 residues. J lost 4 bases, V lost 6 bases, and 18 bases had no gene match. The CDR3 loop reads CASRLHRGLGRESTEAFF. The CDR3 nucleotides are TGTGCCAGCAGATTACACAGGGGGCTCGGTCGTGAGAGCACTGAAGCTTTCTTT.

The chain combines TRBV28 with TRBJ2-7; no clear D. This CDR3 is 13 amino acids long. Looked up from germline, CDR1 is MDHEN and CDR2 is SYDVKM. V was clipped by 5 bases and J by 3 bases, with 11 bases between them. The CDR3 bases are TGTGCCAGCAGTCTGGTCCAGGACTACGAGCAGTACTTC. Translating it yields CASSLVQDYEQYF.